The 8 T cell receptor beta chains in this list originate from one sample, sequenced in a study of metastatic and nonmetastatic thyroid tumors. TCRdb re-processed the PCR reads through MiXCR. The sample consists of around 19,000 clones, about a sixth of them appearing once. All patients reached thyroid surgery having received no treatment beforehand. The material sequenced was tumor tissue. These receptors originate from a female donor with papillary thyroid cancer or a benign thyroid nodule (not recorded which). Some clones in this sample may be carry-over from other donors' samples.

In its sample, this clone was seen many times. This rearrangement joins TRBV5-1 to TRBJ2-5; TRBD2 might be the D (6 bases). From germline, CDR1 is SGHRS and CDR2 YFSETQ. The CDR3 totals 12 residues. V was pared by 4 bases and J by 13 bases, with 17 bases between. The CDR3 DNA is TGCGCCAGCAGCCCGGAGGTGGGGGGATCGTACTTC. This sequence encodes CASSPEVGGSYF. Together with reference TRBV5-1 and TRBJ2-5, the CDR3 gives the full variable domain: KAGVTQTPRYLIKTRGQQVTLSCSPISGHRSVSWYQQTPGQGLQFLFEYFSETQRNKGNFPGRFSGRQFSNSRSEMNVSTLELGDSALYLCASSPEVGGSYFGPGTRLLVL.

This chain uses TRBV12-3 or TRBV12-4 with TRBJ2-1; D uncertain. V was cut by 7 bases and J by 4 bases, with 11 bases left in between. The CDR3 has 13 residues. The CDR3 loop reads CASNTWGYNEQFF. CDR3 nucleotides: TGTGCCAGCAATACGTGGGGTTACAATGAGCAGTTCTTC.

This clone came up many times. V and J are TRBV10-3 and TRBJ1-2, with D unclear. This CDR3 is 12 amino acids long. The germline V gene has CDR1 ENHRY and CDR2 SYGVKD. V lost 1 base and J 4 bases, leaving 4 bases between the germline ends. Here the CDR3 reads CAISEYSYGYTF. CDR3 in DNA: TGTGCCATCAGTGAGTATTCCTATGGCTACACCTTC.

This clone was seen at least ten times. The CDR3 sequence is CASTLSGGFTDTQYF. The CDR3 coding sequence is TGTGCCAGCACCCTGAGCGGGGGGTTCACAGATACGCAGTATTTT. V usage is TRBV9 and J usage is TRBJ2-3; 9 bases agree with TRBD2. This CDR3 spans 15 amino acids. V gave up 6 bases and J gave up 2 bases; unmatched junction bases: 7. CDR1 SGDLS and CDR2 YYNGEE come from the germline V gene.

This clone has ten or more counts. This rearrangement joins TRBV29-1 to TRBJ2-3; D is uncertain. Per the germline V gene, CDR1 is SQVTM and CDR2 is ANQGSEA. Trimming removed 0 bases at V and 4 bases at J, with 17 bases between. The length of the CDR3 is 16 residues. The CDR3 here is CSVEEGVRFRPDTQYF. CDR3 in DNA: TGCAGCGTTGAAGAAGGCGTTCGGTTCAGACCAGATACGCAGTATTTT.

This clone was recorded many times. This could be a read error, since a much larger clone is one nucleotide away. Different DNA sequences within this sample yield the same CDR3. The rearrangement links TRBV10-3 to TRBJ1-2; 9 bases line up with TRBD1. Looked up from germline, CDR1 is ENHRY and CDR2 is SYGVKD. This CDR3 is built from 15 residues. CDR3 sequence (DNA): TGCGCCATCAGAGCCGGGACAGGGAGTACCTATGGCTACACCTTC. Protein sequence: CAIRAGTGSTYGYTF.

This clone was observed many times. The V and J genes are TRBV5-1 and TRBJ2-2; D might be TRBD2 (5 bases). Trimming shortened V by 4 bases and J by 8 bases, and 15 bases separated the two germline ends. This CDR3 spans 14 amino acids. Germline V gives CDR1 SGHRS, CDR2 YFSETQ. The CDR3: CASSQRAFTGELFF. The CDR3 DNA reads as TGCGCCAGCAGCCAGAGGGCCTTCACTGGGGAGCTGTTTTTT. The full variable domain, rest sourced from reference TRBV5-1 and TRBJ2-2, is KAGVTQTPRYLIKTRGQQVTLSCSPISGHRSVSWYQQTPGQGLQFLFEYFSETQRNKGNFPGRFSGRQFSNSRSEMNVSTLELGDSALYLCASSQRAFTGELFFGEGSRLTVL.

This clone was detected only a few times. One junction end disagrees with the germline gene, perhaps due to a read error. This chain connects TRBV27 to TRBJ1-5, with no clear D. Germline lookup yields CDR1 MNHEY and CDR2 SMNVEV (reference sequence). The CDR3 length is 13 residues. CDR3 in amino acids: CSSSLVINQPQHF. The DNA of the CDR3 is TGTTCCAGCAGTTTAGTTATCAATCAGCCCCAGCATTTT.